The next 22 T cell receptor beta chains were all read from a single sample in a study of cytomegalovirus exposure and HLA in healthy donors. PCR was performed using 60 Vbeta and 13 Jbeta primers. TCRdb's table, derived via immunoSEQ multiplex PCR, lists solely in-frame clones and lacks some. Of about 120,000 clones listed, around 67% are singletons. The sequenced material came from PBMCs. These receptors were collected from a woman in her forties in good health and CMV-seronegative.

The gene calls are TRBV7-3 and TRBJ1-1, with 8 bases aligning to TRBD1. The V and J ends lost 5 bases and 3 bases, in that order; junction bases with no gene match: 5. This CDR3 spans 14 amino acids. Per the germline V gene, CDR1 is SGHTA and CDR2 is FQGTGA. The CDR3, as DNA: TGTGCCAGCAGCGCGACAGGGGCCGACACTGAAGCTTTCTTT. It yields the protein CASSATGADTEAFF. Looking up the rest from reference TRBV7-3 and TRBJ1-1 gives the full variable domain: GAGVSQTPSNKVTEKGKYVELRCDPISGHTALYWYRQSLGQGPEFLIYFQGTGAADDSGLPNDRFFAVRPEGSVSTLKIQRTERGDSAVYLCASSATGADTEAFFGQGTRLTVV.

The chain is built from TRBV28 and TRBJ1-3; no clear D. V was shortened by 11 bases and J by 3 bases, with 14 bases between the two germline ends. The CDR3 totals 13 residues. Germline CDR1 MDHEN, CDR2 SYDVKM. CDR3 DNA sequence: TGTGCCTCCTCGCGGGGTGATGGAAACACCATATATTTT. This codes for CASSRGDGNTIYF.

In nucleotides, the CDR3 is TGCGCCAGCAGCTCCGCTACTAGCGGCCAAGAGACCCAGTACTTC. Its translation: CASSSATSGQETQYF. The rearrangement joins TRBV5-1 to TRBJ2-5; 8 bases match TRBD2. Trimming cost V 3 bases and J 1 base; bases outside gene matches: 5. In germline, CDR1 is SGHRS, CDR2 YFSETQ. The CDR3 covers 15 residues.

The V gene is TRBV12-5, the J gene TRBJ1-2; possible D gene TRBD1, 5 bases. The CDR3 runs 14 residues. The V gene's germline CDR1 is LGHNT and CDR2 FRNRAP. Trimming left V 1 base short and J 6 bases short, with 12 bases between. Here the CDR3 reads CASGLEAGGHGYTF. The CDR3 coding sequence is TGTGCTAGTGGTTTGGAGGCGGGGGGACATGGCTACACCTTC.

This clone was recorded once. The chain links TRBV5-6 to TRBJ2-7; possibly TRBD1 for D (6 bases). Trimming stripped 4 bases from V and 7 bases from J, with 18 bases between. The germline V gene encodes CDR1 SGHDT and CDR2 YYEEEE. This CDR3 has 14 amino acids. The CDR3 reads CASSVQGYLMEQYF. CDR3 nucleotides: TGTGCCAGCAGCGTCCAGGGGTATTTAATGGAGCAGTACTTC.

The genes are TRBV7-9 and TRBJ2-5; D is perhaps TRBD1 (6 bases). This CDR3 is built from 17 residues. V lost 1 base and J 0 bases, leaving 15 bases between the germline ends. Per germline, CDR1 SEHNR and CDR2 FQNEAQ (reference sequence). CDR3 protein: CASSLDRDIWYQETQYF. Here the CDR3 DNA reads TGTGCCAGCAGCTTAGACAGGGACATATGGTACCAAGAGACCCAGTACTTC.

This clone turned up a few times. The CDR3 nucleotides read TGTGCCTGGAGTGCACCCCAGGACAGGGATAGGTTTAAGGCTGAAGCTTTCTTT. This translates into CAWSAPQDRDRFKAEAFF. The chain recombines TRBV30 with TRBJ1-1, with 8 nucleotides matching TRBD1. V lost 1 base, J lost 6 bases, and 19 bases stayed unmatched. The CDR3 is 18 amino acids. CDR1 and CDR2 from the germline V gene are GTSNPN and SVGIG (reference sequence).

This rearrangement joins TRBV9 to TRBJ2-5; 14 bases agree with TRBD2. V was pared by 0 bases and J by 1 base, with 8 bases of the junction left unmatched. This CDR3 is 19 amino acids long. Germline assignment: CDR1 SGDLS and CDR2 YYNGEE. The CDR3 DNA reads as TGTGCCAGCAGCGTAGGGACTAGCGGGAGGTGGAGGGGCCAAGAGACCCAGTACTTC. Protein sequence: CASSVGTSGRWRGQETQYF. Variable domain in full (rest from reference TRBV9 and TRBJ2-5): DSGVTQTPKHLITATGQRVTLRCSPRSGDLSVYWYQQSLDQGLQFLIQYYNGEERAKGNILERFSAQQFPDLHSELNLSSLELGDSALYFCASSVGTSGRWRGQETQYFGPGTRLLVL.

This chain uses TRBV6-1 with TRBJ1-1, with TRBD1 matching over 7 bases. The CDR3 contains 15 residues. V was clipped by 6 bases and J by 0 bases; unmatched bases: 7. CDR1 is MNHNS, CDR2 SASEGT, per germline. This CDR3 reads CASRGTAVMNTEAFF. In nucleotides, the CDR3 is TGTGCCAGCAGGGGGACAGCCGTAATGAACACTGAAGCTTTCTTT.

The genes are TRBV7-8 and TRBJ2-7; TRBD2 matches at 11 bases. The CDR3 is 16 residues long. The V and J ends lost 5 bases and 1 base, in that order; junction bases with no gene match: 7. Germline CDR1 reads SGHVS; CDR2 reads FQNEAQ. CDR3 in amino acids: CASSPQTSGVSYEQYF. The CDR3 region has the DNA TGTGCCAGCAGCCCCCAGACTAGCGGGGTTTCCTACGAGCAGTACTTC.

Only one count was recorded for this clone. The chain combines TRBV7-9 with TRBJ2-3; 11 positions match TRBD2. V lost 5 bases and J lost 5; bases outside the gene matches: 3. Germline loops: CDR1 SEHNR, CDR2 FQNEAQ (reference sequence). The CDR3 length is 14 residues. The CDR3 here is CASSGSGRVDTQYF. The CDR3 DNA is TGTGCCAGCAGCGGTAGCGGGAGGGTAGATACGCAGTATTTT. Combining the CDR3 with reference TRBV7-9 and TRBJ2-3 gives the whole variable domain DTGVSQNPRHKITKRGQNVTFRCDPISEHNRLYWYRQTLGQGPEFLTYFQNEAQLEKSRLLSDRFSAERPKGSFSTLEIQRTEQGDSAMYLCASSGSGRVDTQYFGPGTRLTVL.

This clone appeared a few times. This sequence joins TRBV25-1 and TRBJ2-7; TRBD1 might be the D (5 bases). Germline CDR1 is MGHDK and CDR2 is SYGVNS. V lost 1 base and J 5 bases, leaving 12 bases between the germline ends. The CDR3 extends over 14 amino acids. CDR3 DNA sequence: TGTGCCAGCAGTGAATCGTCAGGGTTCAACGAGCAGTACTTC. Translation gives CASSESSGFNEQYF.

A word on this clone: The same CDR3 is also encoded by other DNA sequences in this sample. This chain uses TRBV6-4 with TRBJ2-1; 8 bases agree with TRBD1. After removal of 6 bases from V and 2 bases from J, the junction contained 6 bases not matched to a gene. This CDR3 is 15 amino acids long. The germline V gene has CDR1 MRHNA and CDR2 SNTAGT. CDR3 protein: CASSSGQGPYNEQFF. The CDR3 DNA reads TGTGCCAGCAGCTCAGGACAGGGTCCCTACAATGAGCAGTTCTTC.

V usage is TRBV27 and J usage is TRBJ2-5, with D possibly being TRBD1 (5 bases). V dropped 3 bases and J dropped 4 bases, with 9 bases sitting between them. The germline gives CDR1 MNHEY, CDR2 SMNVEV (reference sequence). The CDR3 totals 13 residues. The CDR3 bases are TGTGCCAGCAGTTTTGGAAGGGGAGAGACCCAGTACTTC. Protein: CASSFGRGETQYF.

The chain carries TRBV30 and TRBJ1-3; TRBD1 is a possible D gene (6 bases). The ends were cut back, 5 bases at V and 4 bases at J, with 15 bases in the middle. The CDR3 contains 14 residues. From germline, CDR1 is GTSNPN and CDR2 SVGIG (reference sequence). The CDR3, as DNA: TGTGCCTGGGACAGGATCACATCGGGAAACACCATATATTTT. Encoded protein: CAWDRITSGNTIYF. Full variable domain (outside the CDR3, taken from reference TRBV30 and TRBJ1-3): SQTIHQWPATLVQPVGSPLSLECTVEGTSNPNLYWYRQAAGRGLQLLFYSVGIGQISSEVPQNLSASRPQDRQFILSSKKLLLSDSGFYLCAWDRITSGNTIYFGEGSWLTVV.

The rearrangement links TRBV19 to TRBJ2-3; D is perhaps TRBD2 (7 bases). The CDR3 runs 16 residues. Germline CDR1 LNHDA, CDR2 SQIVND (reference sequence). Between the trimmed V and J ends, which lost 6 bases and 2 bases, there was a span of 18 bases. CDR3: CASRLGGDPPTDTQYF. DNA for the CDR3: TGTGCCAGTAGACTAGGGGGGGATCCCCCCACAGATACGCAGTATTTT.

This clone was counted a few times. The chain uses TRBV6-6 and TRBJ1-3; D unresolved. CDR3 length: 15 amino acids. The germline CDR1 and CDR2 sequences are MNHNY and SVGAGI (reference sequence). V lost 5 bases and J lost 2, with 13 bases in between. The DNA for the CDR3 is TGTGCCAGCAGTATCGTTACAGCAGCTGGAAACACCATATATTTT. It yields the protein CASSIVTAAGNTIYF.

This clone was picked up a small number of times. This chain links TRBV4-1 with TRBJ2-7, with 12 bases identical to TRBD2. J lost 1 base, V lost 4 bases, and 5 bases had no gene match. CDR1 MGHRA and CDR2 YSYEKL come from the germline V gene. CDR3 length equals 16 residues. CDR3 amino acids: CASSPRGTSGSYEQYF. The CDR3 coding sequence is TGCGCCAGCAGCCCTAGAGGGACTAGCGGGTCCTACGAGCAGTACTTC.

In its sample, this clone was seen a few times. The chain uses TRBV7-8 and TRBJ1-4; tentative D call: TRBD1 (6 bases). Trimming pared 7 bases from V and 7 bases from J, leaving 13 bases between. The CDR3 length is 13 residues. The V gene's germline CDR1 is SGHVS and CDR2 FQNEAQ. The CDR3 DNA reads as TGTGCCAGCATGTTCCAGGGGAGTGAAAAACTGTTTTTT. This translates into CASMFQGSEKLFF.

The chain recombines TRBV9 with TRBJ2-3; D uncertain. Per germline, CDR1 SGDLS and CDR2 YYNGEE. V was pared by 1 base and J by 2 bases, with 11 bases between. CDR3 length equals 15 residues. The chain's CDR3 is CASSVSVGDTDTQYF. Here the CDR3 DNA reads TGTGCCAGCAGCGTAAGTGTAGGAGACACAGATACGCAGTATTTT.

This clone has only a few counts. Other DNA sequences within the sample encode an identical CDR3. The chain has TRBV6-4 and TRBJ2-1; TRBD2 agrees at 7 bases. V gave up 4 bases and J gave up 5 bases; unmatched junction bases: 8. The CDR3 runs 15 residues. Germline CDR1 and CDR2: MRHNA and SNTAGT. CDR3 protein: CASSAGTSGDNEQFF. The CDR3 DNA sequence: TGTGCCAGCAGTGCCGGGACCAGCGGGGACAATGAGCAGTTCTTC.

The chain employs TRBV11-1 and TRBJ1-2; D is perhaps TRBD1 (6 bases). CDR3 size: 17 residues. Germline CDR1 is SGHAT and CDR2 is FQDESV (reference sequence). V gave up 4 bases and J gave up 5 bases, with 23 bases separating them. As DNA, the CDR3 is TGTGCCAGCAGCTCGAATAGGGGGAGTCTAACCCCGTATGGCTACACCTTC. This sequence encodes CASSSNRGSLTPYGYTF. The full variable domain, with the rest looked up from reference TRBV11-1 and TRBJ1-2, is EAEVAQSPRYKITEKSQAVAFWCDPISGHATLYWYRQILGQGPELLVQFQDESVVDDSQLPKDRFSAERLKGVDSTLKIQPAELGDSAMYLCASSSNRGSLTPYGYTFGSGTRLTVV.